The present TCR beta chain was sequenced within a study of blood T cell repertoires in COVID-19. Libraries were prepared by immunoSEQ multiplex PCR; TCRdb keeps only in-frame clonotypes and omits some of them. The sample includes 250,000 to 300,000 clones, 75% to 90% of them seen just once. The CDR3 runs 16 residues. The V segment lost 0 bases and the J segment 3 bases; nucleotides outside the gene matches: 2. Germline V CDR1 and CDR2: MDHEN, SYDVKM. The origin of this receptor is a woman aged 60-75 years with acute or convalescent COVID-19. The sequenced sample was peripheral blood. This sequence joins TRBV28 and TRBJ2-2, with TRBD2 matching 9 bases. The CDR3 region has the DNA TGTGCCAGCAGTTTATGGGCGGGAGGGGACACCGGGGAGCTGTTTTTT. This translates into CASSLWAGGDTGELFF.